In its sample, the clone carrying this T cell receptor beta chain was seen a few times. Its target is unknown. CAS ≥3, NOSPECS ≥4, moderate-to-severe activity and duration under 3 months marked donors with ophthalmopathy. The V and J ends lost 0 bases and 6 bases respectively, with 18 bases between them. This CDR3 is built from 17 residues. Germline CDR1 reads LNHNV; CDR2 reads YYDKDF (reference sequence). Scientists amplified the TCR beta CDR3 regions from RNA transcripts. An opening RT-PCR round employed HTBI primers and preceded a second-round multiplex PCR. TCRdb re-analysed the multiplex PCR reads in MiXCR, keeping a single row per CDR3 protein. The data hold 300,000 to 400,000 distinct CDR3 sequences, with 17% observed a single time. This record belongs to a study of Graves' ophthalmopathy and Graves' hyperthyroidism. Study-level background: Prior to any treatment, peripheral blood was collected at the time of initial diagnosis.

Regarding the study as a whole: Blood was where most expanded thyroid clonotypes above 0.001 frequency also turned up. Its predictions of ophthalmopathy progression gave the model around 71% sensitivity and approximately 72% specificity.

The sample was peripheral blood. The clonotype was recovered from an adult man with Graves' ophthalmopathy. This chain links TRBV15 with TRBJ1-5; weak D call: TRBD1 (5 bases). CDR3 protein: CATSREMAGTRFQPQHF. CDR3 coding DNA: TGTGCCACCAGCAGAGAAATGGCAGGGACTAGATTTCAGCCCCAGCATTTT.